This is a list of T cell receptor beta chains from one sample in a study of graft-versus-host responses after intestinal transplantation. These receptors have no identified antigens. Here immunoSEQ multiplex PCR was the method, and the copy in TCRdb shows in-frame clones only, minus some. Here the sample spans about 70,000 clones, 80% to 95% being singletons. Sequences were derived from unstimulated CD8+ T cells sorted from spleen or lymph node cells, sampled before intestinal transplant. These receptors all come from a human donor who received an intestinal transplant. The CDR3 runs from the conserved cysteine through the conserved F or W. Each record gives: CDR3 protein, V gene, J gene.

CDR3aa: CASSFSNTGELFF; v_gene: TRBV7-2; j_gene: TRBJ2-2
CDR3aa: CASTPQPGPYYQPQHF; v_gene: TRBV27; j_gene: TRBJ1-5
CDR3aa: CASSPRTLAGQETQYF; v_gene: TRBV9; j_gene: TRBJ2-5
CDR3aa: CASKETRLNAETQYF; v_gene: TRBV2; j_gene: TRBJ2-5
CDR3aa: CASSLGGVPYEQYF; v_gene: TRBV7-9; j_gene: TRBJ2-7
CDR3aa: CASSIDRVRNGYTF; v_gene: TRBV19; j_gene: TRBJ1-2
CDR3aa: CASSYFSGALHF; v_gene: TRBV6-5; j_gene: TRBJ1-6
CDR3aa: CASSPGQGGNSPLHF; v_gene: TRBV6-5; j_gene: TRBJ1-6
CDR3aa: CATSIAGEQYF; v_gene: TRBV15; j_gene: TRBJ2-7
CDR3aa: CATSKTGTRNEQFF; v_gene: TRBV15; j_gene: TRBJ2-1
CDR3aa: CASSVAGTGWEKLFF; v_gene: TRBV9; j_gene: TRBJ1-4
CDR3aa: CASSARGFGANEQFF; v_gene: TRBV9; j_gene: TRBJ2-1
CDR3aa: CASSLGGTASNQPQHF; v_gene: TRBV7-9; j_gene: TRBJ1-5
CDR3aa: CASSPGTSGYEQYF; v_gene: TRBV19; j_gene: TRBJ2-7
CDR3aa: CASSVGEGGYTF; v_gene: TRBV9; j_gene: TRBJ1-2
CDR3aa: CASSQEEVPNTEAFF; v_gene: TRBV4-2; j_gene: TRBJ1-1
CDR3aa: CASGGGGANVLTF; v_gene: TRBV27; j_gene: TRBJ2-6
CDR3aa: CASSRDRGLSYEQYF; v_gene: TRBV7-6; j_gene: TRBJ2-7
CDR3aa: CASSGDRAHNSPLHF; v_gene: TRBV2; j_gene: TRBJ1-6
CDR3aa: CASSDLAGDLYNEQFF; v_gene: TRBV25-1; j_gene: TRBJ2-1
CDR3aa: CAIPALDKSYGYTF; v_gene: TRBV10-3; j_gene: TRBJ1-2
CDR3aa: CASTGGGSGELFF; v_gene: TRBV6-5; j_gene: TRBJ2-2
CDR3aa: CASSTPGTANTEAFF; v_gene: TRBV4-1; j_gene: TRBJ1-1
CDR3aa: CASTPGFSGNTIYF; v_gene: TRBV6-6; j_gene: TRBJ1-3
CDR3aa: CASSSLLAGPYEQYF; v_gene: TRBV5-6; j_gene: TRBJ2-7
CDR3aa: CATETDRVNYEQYF; v_gene: TRBV10-3; j_gene: TRBJ2-7
CDR3aa: CASSSKTENTEAFF; v_gene: TRBV9; j_gene: TRBJ1-1
CDR3aa: CASSLTGTGNEQFF; v_gene: TRBV27; j_gene: TRBJ2-1
CDR3aa: CASSGQGAGSPLHF; v_gene: TRBV6-1; j_gene: TRBJ1-6
CDR3aa: CASSQSAGGNTEAFF; v_gene: TRBV16; j_gene: TRBJ1-1
CDR3aa: CASSGGTDSDTQYF; v_gene: TRBV5-4; j_gene: TRBJ2-3
CDR3aa: CASSVVGGTDTQYF; v_gene: TRBV9; j_gene: TRBJ2-3
CDR3aa: CSVESGQGGYGYTF; v_gene: TRBV29-1; j_gene: TRBJ1-2
CDR3aa: CASSRTGVHGYTF; v_gene: TRBV27; j_gene: TRBJ1-2
CDR3aa: CASSLGTTGYNEQFF; v_gene: TRBV7-3; j_gene: TRBJ2-1
CDR3aa: CASSVSTDSSYEQYF; v_gene: TRBV9; j_gene: TRBJ2-7
CDR3aa: CASSLGSGGPADTQYF; v_gene: TRBV11-2; j_gene: TRBJ2-3
CDR3aa: CASSLPTGLGGYTF; v_gene: TRBV9; j_gene: TRBJ1-2
CDR3aa: CASSPGAGAYNEQFF; v_gene: TRBV18; j_gene: TRBJ2-1
CDR3aa: CSSLTALSTDTQYF; v_gene: TRBV29-1; j_gene: TRBJ2-3
CDR3aa: CASSVYGTDEAFF; v_gene: TRBV9; j_gene: TRBJ1-1
CDR3aa: CASSPTSLYEQFF; v_gene: TRBV27; j_gene: TRBJ2-1
CDR3aa: CASSSGYSYGYTF; v_gene: TRBV7-9; j_gene: TRBJ1-2
CDR3aa: CASSQDPGLAGGPTDEQFF; v_gene: TRBV4-1; j_gene: TRBJ2-1
CDR3aa: CASSRLGGGGDNEQFF; v_gene: TRBV27; j_gene: TRBJ2-1
CDR3aa: CASSLGQPAYEQYF; v_gene: TRBV27; j_gene: TRBJ2-7
CDR3aa: CASSYGTGGEKLFF; v_gene: TRBV9; j_gene: TRBJ1-4
CDR3aa: CASHRGNQPQHF; v_gene: TRBV5-6; j_gene: TRBJ1-5
CDR3aa: CASSPTGETQYF; v_gene: TRBV7-8; j_gene: TRBJ2-5
CDR3aa: CASSEWGQGAGELFF; v_gene: TRBV6-1; j_gene: TRBJ2-2
CDR3aa: CASSLGPSPAYEQYF; v_gene: TRBV5-1; j_gene: TRBJ2-7
CDR3aa: CASTIAPGTGAYEQYF; v_gene: TRBV4-1; j_gene: TRBJ2-7
CDR3aa: CASTSGGAADTQYF; v_gene: TRBV5-1; j_gene: TRBJ2-3
CDR3aa: CASSLSGNTIYF; v_gene: TRBV5-6; j_gene: TRBJ1-3
CDR3aa: CASAWTSWDTGELFF; v_gene: TRBV12-5; j_gene: TRBJ2-2
CDR3aa: CASSYGAGAGEAFF; v_gene: TRBV6-5; j_gene: TRBJ1-1
CDR3aa: CASIMGQPNTEAFF; v_gene: TRBV7-9; j_gene: TRBJ1-1
CDR3aa: CASSLALSGNEQYF; v_gene: TRBV7-9; j_gene: TRBJ2-7